A selection of T cell receptor beta chains follows, all from one sample in a study of blood T cell repertoires in COVID-19. Some clones are missing from TCRdb's copy, which holds only in-frame ones; the method was immunoSEQ multiplex PCR. The sample records 110,000 to 150,000 clones, approximately 81% being singletons. Material: peripheral blood. Every receptor here comes from a human donor in a cohort sampled during active COVID-19. Each CDR3 is given with its conserved first and last residue. The D gene is left open where the match is weak. Size is stated for part of the rows, as once, few or many counts, or as a class when the clone is expanded.

J: TRBJ1-3; V: TRBV15; D: .; size: .; DNA: TGTGCCACCAGCAGAGATGGAGATTCTGGAAACACCATATATTTT; CDR3: CATSRDGDSGNTIYF
J: TRBJ1-6; V: TRBV4-2; D: .; size: .; DNA: TGTGCCAGCAGCCACGCGACAACAGGGAGCTCCTATAATTCACCCCTCCACTTT; CDR3: CASSHATTGSSYNSPLHF
J: TRBJ2-7; V: TRBV7-7; D: TRBD1; size: .; DNA: TGTGCCAGCAGCGAAAAAAACGACAGGGCCTACGAGCAGTACTTC; CDR3: CASSEKNDRAYEQYF
J: TRBJ2-3; V: TRBV11-2; D: TRBD2; size: .; DNA: TGTGCCAGCAGCTTAACCCGGACTAGCGGGAGCACAGATACGCAGTATTTT; CDR3: CASSLTRTSGSTDTQYF
J: TRBJ1-5; V: TRBV6-5; D: TRBD1; size: .; DNA: TGTGCCAGCAGTCCCCGGGACAGGGTACAGCCCCAGCATTTT; CDR3: CASSPRDRVQPQHF
J: TRBJ2-5; V: TRBV27; D: TRBD2; size: .; DNA: TGTGCCAGCAAGGCGCTAGCGGGAGAGGTAGAGACCCAGTACTTC; CDR3: CASKALAGEVETQYF
J: TRBJ1-1; V: TRBV28; D: TRBD1; size: once; DNA: TGTGCCAGCAGCCCTGGTGGGACAGGGAACACTGAAGCTTTCTTT; CDR3: CASSPGGTGNTEAFF
J: TRBJ1-2; V: TRBV5-4; D: .; size: few; DNA: TGTGCCAGCAGCTTGTTCGGCAGGAACTATGGCTACACCTTC; CDR3: CASSLFGRNYGYTF
J: TRBJ1-2; V: TRBV7-2; D: .; size: .; DNA: TGTGCCAGCAGCTTAGATGGGGCGTACTATGGCTACACCTTC; CDR3: CASSLDGAYYGYTF
J: TRBJ1-4; V: TRBV27; D: .; size: few; DNA: TGTGCCAGCAGTTTATTTGAGACACCCGAAAAACTGTTTTTT; CDR3: CASSLFETPEKLFF
J: TRBJ2-7; V: TRBV5-8; D: .; size: .; DNA: TGTGCCAGCAGCTTGGAGGTTGCTAGTTCCTACGAGCAGTACTTC; CDR3: CASSLEVASSYEQYF
J: TRBJ1-5; V: TRBV2; D: .; size: .; DNA: TGTGCCAGCAGTCGGGACTCTGGAAGCAATCAGCCCCAGCATTTT; CDR3: CASSRDSGSNQPQHF
J: TRBJ2-4; V: TRBV3-1/TRBV3-2; D: .; size: .; DNA: TGTGCCAGCAGCCAAGCCGGAGAGGTTAGGAACATTCAGTACTTC; CDR3: CASSQAGEVRNIQYF
J: TRBJ1-3; V: TRBV7-9; D: .; size: .; DNA: TGTGCCAGCAGCTTAGTAGCCGGGGGAATTGGAAACACCATATATTTT; CDR3: CASSLVAGGIGNTIYF
J: TRBJ1-4; V: TRBV19; D: TRBD1; size: .; DNA: TGTGCCAGTAGTCGAACCGGGACAGGGGTAGAAAAACTGTTTTTT; CDR3: CASSRTGTGVEKLFF
J: TRBJ2-1; V: TRBV11-2; D: .; size: .; DNA: TGTGCCAGCAGCTTAAGGGGACAATACAATGAGCAGTTCTTC; CDR3: CASSLRGQYNEQFF
J: TRBJ2-7; V: TRBV7-2; D: TRBD2; size: few; DNA: TGTGCCAGCAGCGCAAGCGGGAGGGCCTACGAGCAGTACTTC; CDR3: CASSASGRAYEQYF
J: TRBJ1-1; V: TRBV5-1; D: TRBD1; size: .; DNA: TGCGCCAGCAGCGCCCCCGGGACAGGGAACACTGAAGCTTTCTTT; CDR3: CASSAPGTGNTEAFF
J: TRBJ1-2; V: TRBV28; D: .; size: .; DNA: TGTGCCAGCAGTATACTACAGGGTAACTATGGCTACACCTTC; CDR3: CASSILQGNYGYTF
J: TRBJ2-2; V: TRBV19; D: TRBD2; size: few; DNA: TGTGCCAGTAGTATCGGGACTAGGAACACCGGGGAGCTGTTTTTT; CDR3: CASSIGTRNTGELFF
J: TRBJ2-7; V: TRBV12-3/TRBV12-4; D: .; size: .; DNA: TGTGCCAGCAGTTTAGGGCTGGCCTACGAGCAGTACTTC; CDR3: CASSLGLAYEQYF
J: TRBJ1-4; V: TRBV19; D: .; size: .; DNA: TGTGCCAGTAGTATAGATCGGACAGTTGCAACTAATGAAAAACTGTTTTTT; CDR3: CASSIDRTVATNEKLFF
J: TRBJ2-1; V: TRBV6-2/TRBV6-3; D: TRBD1; size: .; DNA: TGTGCCAGCAGTTACGCAACAGGGGGGATTTACAATGAGCAGTTCTTC; CDR3: CASSYATGGIYNEQFF